This T cell receptor beta chain was documented in a study of blood T cell repertoires in COVID-19. Study-level background: COVID-19 samples, acute and convalescent, were from the United States, Italy and Spain. Sample material is recorded as cDNA or gDNA derived from T cells, B-cell-depleted T cells, or PBMCs.

Per the original data handling: Amplification of reference gene primers was used by the study to estimate nucleated cell counts. Sequencing used immunoSEQ multiplex PCR; TCRdb keeps in-frame clones, though not all of them. The D gene and trimming were derived from the DNA, and the V and J assignments and clone size from that table. The repertoire holds over 85,000 clones, with approximately 65% as singletons. The clonotype comes from a woman in her sixties or seventies with acute or convalescent COVID-19. The sample taken for sequencing was peripheral blood.

The CDR3 DNA follows: TGTGCCAGCAGCCTCGCAGGTAGCGGCACAGATACGCAGTATTTT. Translating it yields CASSLAGSGTDTQYF. V is TRBV5-4 and J is TRBJ2-3, with D maybe TRBD2 (5 bases). The CDR3 covers 15 residues. CDR1 and CDR2 (germline): SGHNT, YYREEE (reference sequence). The V end was cut by 4 bases, the J end by 1 base, with 13 bases between.